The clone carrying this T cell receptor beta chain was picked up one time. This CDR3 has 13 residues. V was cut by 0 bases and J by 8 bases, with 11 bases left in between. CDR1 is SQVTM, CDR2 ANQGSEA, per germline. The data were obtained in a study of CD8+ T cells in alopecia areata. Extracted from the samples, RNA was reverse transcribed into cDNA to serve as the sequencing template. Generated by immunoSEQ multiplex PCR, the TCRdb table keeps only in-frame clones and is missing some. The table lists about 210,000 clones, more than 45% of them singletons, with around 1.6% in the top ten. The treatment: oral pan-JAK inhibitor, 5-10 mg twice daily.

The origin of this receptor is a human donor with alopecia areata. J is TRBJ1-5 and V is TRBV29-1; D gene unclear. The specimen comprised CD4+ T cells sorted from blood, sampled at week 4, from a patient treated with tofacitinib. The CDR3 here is CSVEESRSEPQHF. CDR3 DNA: TGCAGCGTTGAAGAAAGCCGGAGCGAGCCCCAGCATTTT.